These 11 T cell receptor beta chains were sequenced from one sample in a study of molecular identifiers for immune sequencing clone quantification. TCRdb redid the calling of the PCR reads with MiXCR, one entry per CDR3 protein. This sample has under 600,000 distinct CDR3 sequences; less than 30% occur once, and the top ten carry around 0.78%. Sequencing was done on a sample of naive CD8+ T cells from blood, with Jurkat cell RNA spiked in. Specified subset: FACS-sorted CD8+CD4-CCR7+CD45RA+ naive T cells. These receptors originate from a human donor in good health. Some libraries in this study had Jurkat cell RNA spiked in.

The CDR3 is CASSLRTLGSSYEQYF. CDR3 in DNA: TGTGCCAGCAGTTTACGAACGCTTGGGAGCTCCTACGAGCAGTACTTC. This chain connects TRBV28 to TRBJ2-7; D is perhaps TRBD2 (5 bases). The CDR3 is made up of 16 amino acids. Germline V CDR1 and CDR2: MDHEN, SYDVKM. V was trimmed by 2 bases and J by 0 bases, leaving 14 bases between them. Based on the CDR3 plus reference TRBV28 and TRBJ2-7, the full variable domain is DVKVTQSSRYLVKRTGEKVFLECVQDMDHENMFWYRQDPGLGLRLIYFSYDVKMKEKGDIPEGYSVSREKKERFSLILESASTNQTSMYLCASSLRTLGSSYEQYFGPGTRLTVT.

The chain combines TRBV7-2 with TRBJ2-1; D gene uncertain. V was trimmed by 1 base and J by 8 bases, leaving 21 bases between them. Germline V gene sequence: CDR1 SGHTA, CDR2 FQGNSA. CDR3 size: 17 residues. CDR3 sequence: CASSLVEWDLTWDEQFF. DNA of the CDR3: TGTGCCAGCAGCTTAGTGGAGTGGGATCTAACATGGGATGAGCAGTTCTTC.

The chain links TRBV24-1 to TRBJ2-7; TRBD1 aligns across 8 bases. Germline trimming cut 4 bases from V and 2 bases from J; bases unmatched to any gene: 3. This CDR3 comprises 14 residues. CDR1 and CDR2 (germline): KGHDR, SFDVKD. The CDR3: CATSDRDRPYEQYF. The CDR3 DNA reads TGTGCCACCAGTGACCGGGACAGGCCCTACGAGCAGTACTTC.

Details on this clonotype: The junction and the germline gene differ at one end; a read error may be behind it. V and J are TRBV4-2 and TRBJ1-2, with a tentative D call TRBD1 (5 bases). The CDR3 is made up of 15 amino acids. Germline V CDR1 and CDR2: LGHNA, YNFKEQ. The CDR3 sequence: CASGQAFTGGYGYTF. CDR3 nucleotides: TGTGCCAGCGGCCAAGCCTTCACAGGAGGCTATGGCTACACCTTC.

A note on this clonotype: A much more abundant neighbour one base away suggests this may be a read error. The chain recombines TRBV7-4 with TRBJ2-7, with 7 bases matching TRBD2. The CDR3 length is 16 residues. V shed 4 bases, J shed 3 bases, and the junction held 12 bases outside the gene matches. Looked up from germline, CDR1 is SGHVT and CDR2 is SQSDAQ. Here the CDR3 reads CASSSELGTISYEQYF. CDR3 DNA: TGTGCCAGCAGCTCAGAATTGGGGACTATCAGCTACGAGCAGTACTTC.

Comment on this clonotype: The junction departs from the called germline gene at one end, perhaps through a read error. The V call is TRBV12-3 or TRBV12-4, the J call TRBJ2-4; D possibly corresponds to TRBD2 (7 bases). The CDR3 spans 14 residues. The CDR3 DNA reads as TGTGTCAGCACTCACAGGGAGGGCTACGACATTCAGTACTTC. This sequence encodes CVSTHREGYDIQYF.

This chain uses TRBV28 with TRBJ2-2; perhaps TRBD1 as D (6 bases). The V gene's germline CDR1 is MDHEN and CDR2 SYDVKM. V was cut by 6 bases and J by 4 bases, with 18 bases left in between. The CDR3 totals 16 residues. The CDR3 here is CASRSAIRGGTGELFF. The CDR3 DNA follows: TGTGCCAGCAGGTCCGCCATCAGAGGGGGCACCGGGGAGCTGTTTTTT.

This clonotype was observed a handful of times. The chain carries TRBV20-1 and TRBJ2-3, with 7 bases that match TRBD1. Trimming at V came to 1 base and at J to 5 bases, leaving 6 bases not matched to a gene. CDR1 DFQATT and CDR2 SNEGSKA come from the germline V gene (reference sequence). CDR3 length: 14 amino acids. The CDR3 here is CSARALNRGDTQYF. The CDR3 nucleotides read TGCAGTGCTAGAGCCCTGAACAGGGGAGATACGCAGTATTTT.

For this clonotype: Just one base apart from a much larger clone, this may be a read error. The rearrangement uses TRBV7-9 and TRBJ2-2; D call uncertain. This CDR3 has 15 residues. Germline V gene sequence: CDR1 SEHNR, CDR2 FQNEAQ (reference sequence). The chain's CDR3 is CVSSPTEPNTGELFF. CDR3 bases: TGTGTCAGCAGCCCGACGGAACCCAACACCGGGGAGCTGTTTTTT.

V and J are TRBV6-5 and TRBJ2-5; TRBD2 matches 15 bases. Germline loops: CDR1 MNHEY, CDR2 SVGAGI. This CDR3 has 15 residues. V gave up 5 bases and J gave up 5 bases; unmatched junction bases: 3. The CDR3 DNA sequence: TGTGCCAGCAGTGGACTAGCGGGAGGGTACGAGACCCAGTACTTC. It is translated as CASSGLAGGYETQYF.

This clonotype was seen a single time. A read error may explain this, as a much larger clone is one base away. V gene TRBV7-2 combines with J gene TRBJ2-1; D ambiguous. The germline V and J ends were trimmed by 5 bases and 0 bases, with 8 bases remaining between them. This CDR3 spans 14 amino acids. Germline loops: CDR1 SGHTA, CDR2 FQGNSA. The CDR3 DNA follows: TGTGCCAGCAGCCCCACCTGCTCCTACAATGAGCAGTTCTTC. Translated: CASSPTCSYNEQFF.